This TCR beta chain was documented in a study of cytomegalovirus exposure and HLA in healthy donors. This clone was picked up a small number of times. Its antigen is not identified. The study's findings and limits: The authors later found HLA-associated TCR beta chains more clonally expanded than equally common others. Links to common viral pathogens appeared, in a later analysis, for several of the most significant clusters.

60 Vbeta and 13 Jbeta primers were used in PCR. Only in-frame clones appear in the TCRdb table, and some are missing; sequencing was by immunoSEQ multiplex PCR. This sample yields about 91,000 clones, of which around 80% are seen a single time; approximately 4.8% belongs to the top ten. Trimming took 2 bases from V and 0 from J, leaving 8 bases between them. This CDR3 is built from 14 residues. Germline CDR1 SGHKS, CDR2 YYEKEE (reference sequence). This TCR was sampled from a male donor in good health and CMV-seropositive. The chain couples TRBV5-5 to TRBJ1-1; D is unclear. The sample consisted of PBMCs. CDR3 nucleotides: TGTGCCAGCAGCTTACTCACGGTGAACACTGAAGCTTTCTTT. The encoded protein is CASSLLTVNTEAFF. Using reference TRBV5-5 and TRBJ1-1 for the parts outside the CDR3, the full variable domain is DAGVTQSPTHLIKTRGQQVTLRCSPISGHKSVSWYQQVLGQGPQFIFQYYEKEERGRGNFPDRFSARQFPNYSSELNVNALLLGDSALYLCASSLLTVNTEAFFGQGTRLTVV.